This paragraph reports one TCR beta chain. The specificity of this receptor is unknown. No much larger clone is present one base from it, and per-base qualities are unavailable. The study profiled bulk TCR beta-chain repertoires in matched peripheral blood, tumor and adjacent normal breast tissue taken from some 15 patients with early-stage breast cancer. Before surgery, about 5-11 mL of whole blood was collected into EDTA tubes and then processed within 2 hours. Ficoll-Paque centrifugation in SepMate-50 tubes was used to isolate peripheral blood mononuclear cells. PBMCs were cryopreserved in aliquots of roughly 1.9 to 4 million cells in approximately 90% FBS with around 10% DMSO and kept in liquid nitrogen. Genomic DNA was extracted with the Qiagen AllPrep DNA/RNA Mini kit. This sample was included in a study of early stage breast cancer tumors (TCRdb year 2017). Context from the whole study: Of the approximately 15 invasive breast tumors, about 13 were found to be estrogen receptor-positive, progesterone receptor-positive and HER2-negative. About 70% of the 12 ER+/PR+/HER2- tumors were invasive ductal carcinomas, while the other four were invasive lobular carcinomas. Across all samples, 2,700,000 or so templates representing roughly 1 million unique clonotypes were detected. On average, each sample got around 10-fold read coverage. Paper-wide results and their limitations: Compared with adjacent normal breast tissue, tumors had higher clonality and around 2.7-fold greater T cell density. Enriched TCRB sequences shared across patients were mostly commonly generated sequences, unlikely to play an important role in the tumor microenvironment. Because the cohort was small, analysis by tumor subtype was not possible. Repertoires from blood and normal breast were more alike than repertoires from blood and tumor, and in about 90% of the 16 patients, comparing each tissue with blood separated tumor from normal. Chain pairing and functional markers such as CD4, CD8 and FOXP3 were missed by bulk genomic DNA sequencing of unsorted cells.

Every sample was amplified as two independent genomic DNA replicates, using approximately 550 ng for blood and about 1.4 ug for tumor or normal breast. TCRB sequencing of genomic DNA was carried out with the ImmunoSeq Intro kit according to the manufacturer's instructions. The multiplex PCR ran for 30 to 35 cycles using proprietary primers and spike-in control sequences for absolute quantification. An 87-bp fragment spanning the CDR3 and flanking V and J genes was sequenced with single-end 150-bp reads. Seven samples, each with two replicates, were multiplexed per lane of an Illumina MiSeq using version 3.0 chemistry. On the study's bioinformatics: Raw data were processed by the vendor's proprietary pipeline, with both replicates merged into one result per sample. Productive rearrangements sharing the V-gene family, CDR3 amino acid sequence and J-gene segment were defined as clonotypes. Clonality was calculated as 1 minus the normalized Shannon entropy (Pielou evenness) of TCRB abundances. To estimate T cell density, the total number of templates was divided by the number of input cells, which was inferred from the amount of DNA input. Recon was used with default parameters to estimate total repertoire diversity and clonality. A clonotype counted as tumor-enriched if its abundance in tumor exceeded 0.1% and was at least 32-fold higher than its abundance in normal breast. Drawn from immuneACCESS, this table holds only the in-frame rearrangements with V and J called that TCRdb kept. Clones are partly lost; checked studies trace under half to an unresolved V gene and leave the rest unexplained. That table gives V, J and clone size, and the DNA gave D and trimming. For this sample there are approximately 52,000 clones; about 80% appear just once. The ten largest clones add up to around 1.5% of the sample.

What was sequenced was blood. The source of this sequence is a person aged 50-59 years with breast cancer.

The DNA sequence is TGTGCCAGCAGCTTGAAGGTAGCGGGAGAAGCAGATACGCAGTATTTT. It specifies CASSLKVAGEADTQYF. Recombination joined TRBV5-4 with TRBJ2-3, with 9 bases matching TRBD2. Sequences SGHNT (CDR1) and YYREEE (CDR2) are obtained from the germline V gene (reference sequence). Clipping removes 1 base from V and 4 bases from J, with 7 as the unmatched junction base count. Reading from cysteine to phenylalanine, the CDR3 counts 16 amino acids. Just the 48-base CDR3 DNA is kept, in frame starting at base 1.